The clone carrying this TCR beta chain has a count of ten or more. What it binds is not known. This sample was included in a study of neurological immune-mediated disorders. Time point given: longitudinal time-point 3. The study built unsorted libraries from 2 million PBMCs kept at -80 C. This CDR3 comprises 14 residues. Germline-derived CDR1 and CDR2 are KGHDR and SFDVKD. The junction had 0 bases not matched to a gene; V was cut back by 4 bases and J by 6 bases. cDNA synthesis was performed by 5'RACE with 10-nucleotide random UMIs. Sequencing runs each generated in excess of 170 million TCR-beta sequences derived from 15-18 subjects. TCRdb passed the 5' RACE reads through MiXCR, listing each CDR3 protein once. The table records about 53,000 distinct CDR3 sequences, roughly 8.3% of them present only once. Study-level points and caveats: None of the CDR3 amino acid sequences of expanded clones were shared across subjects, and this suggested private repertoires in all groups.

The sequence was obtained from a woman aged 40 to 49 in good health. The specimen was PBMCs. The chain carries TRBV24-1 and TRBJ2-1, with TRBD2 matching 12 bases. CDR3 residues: CATSELAGGNEQFF. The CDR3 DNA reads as TGTGCCACCAGTGAACTAGCGGGAGGCAATGAGCAGTTCTTC.